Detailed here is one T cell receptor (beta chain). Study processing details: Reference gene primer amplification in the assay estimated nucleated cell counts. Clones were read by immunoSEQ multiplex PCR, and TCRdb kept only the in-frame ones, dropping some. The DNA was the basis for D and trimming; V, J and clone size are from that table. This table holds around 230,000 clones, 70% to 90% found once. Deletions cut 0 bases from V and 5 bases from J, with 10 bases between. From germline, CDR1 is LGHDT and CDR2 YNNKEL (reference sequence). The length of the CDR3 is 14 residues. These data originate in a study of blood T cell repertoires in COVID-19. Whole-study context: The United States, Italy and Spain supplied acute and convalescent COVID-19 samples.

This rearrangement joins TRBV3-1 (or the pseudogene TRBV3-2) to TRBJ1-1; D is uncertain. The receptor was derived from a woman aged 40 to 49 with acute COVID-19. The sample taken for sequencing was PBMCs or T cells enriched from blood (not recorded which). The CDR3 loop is CASSQDPFRTEAFF. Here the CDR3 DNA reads TGTGCCAGCAGCCAAGACCCATTTAGAACTGAAGCTTTCTTT.